Listed below are T cell receptor beta chains from one sample, sequenced in a study of molecular identifiers for immune sequencing clone quantification. Each CDR3 protein is one row after TCRdb ran MiXCR on the PCR reads. This sample yields about half a million distinct CDR3 sequences, of which about 25% are seen a single time; 0.7% to 0.9% belongs to the top ten. The sequenced material came from naive CD8+ T cells from blood, with Jurkat cell RNA spiked in. The origin of the receptors is a human donor in good health. Some libraries in this study had Jurkat cell RNA spiked in. CDR3s include the opening cysteine and the closing phenylalanine or tryptophan. The D gene is left open where the match is weak. Size is omitted from some rows. Given values are once, few, many or a class for expanded clones.

TRBJ1-4	TRBV12-3/TRBV12-4	.	few	CASSPGASRIEELFF	TGTGCCAGCAGTCCTGGGGCTTCCCGAATTGAAGAACTGTTTTTT
TRBJ2-7	TRBV27	.	many	CASSLSGGSYEQYF	TGTGCCAGCAGTTTATCGGGGGGCTCCTACGAGCAGTACTTC
TRBJ2-7	TRBV7-2	TRBD1	many	CASSSRQGLNEQYF	TGTGCCAGCAGCTCCCGACAGGGTTTGAACGAGCAGTACTTC
TRBJ2-3	TRBV13	.	many	CASSSSETVDTQYF	TGTGCCAGCAGCTCTAGCGAGACGGTAGATACGCAGTATTTT
TRBJ1-4	TRBV30	.	once	CAWSDSGFGNEKLFF	TGTGCCTGGAGTGATTCGGGCTTCGGGAATGAAAAACTGTTTTTT
TRBJ2-1	TRBV4-1	.	.	CASSQARAAVQFF	TGCGCCAGCAGCCAGGCAAGGGCGGCTGTGCAGTTCTTC
TRBJ2-7	TRBV7-6	.	few	CASSPAGFTYEQYF	TGTGCCAGCAGCCCGGCCGGGTTCACCTACGAGCAGTACTTC
TRBJ2-3	TRBV19	TRBD2	few	CASRLTSGGEDTQYF	TGTGCCAGTAGACTGACTAGCGGGGGGGAGGATACGCAGTATTTT
TRBJ1-1	TRBV19	.	.	CAIQGYTEAFF	TGTGCCATCCAGGGTTACACTGAAGCTTTCTTT
TRBJ2-7	TRBV27	.	few	CASSLGAREEQYF	TGTGCCAGCAGTTTGGGCGCTCGGGAAGAGCAGTACTTC
TRBJ2-5	TRBV5-6	.	many	CASSLPSYGETQYF	TGTGCCAGCAGCTTGCCCAGCTATGGGGAGACCCAGTACTTC
TRBJ1-2	TRBV13	.	.	CASSLGSRNYGYTF	TGTGCCAGCAGCTTAGGCTCGCGAAACTATGGCTACACCTTC
TRBJ2-7	TRBV9	.	few	CASSVDGSGLKTYEQYF	TGTGCCAGCAGCGTAGACGGTTCGGGACTGAAAACCTACGAGCAGTACTTC
TRBJ2-1	TRBV4-3	TRBD2	.	CASSQDRVVAGGWDNEQFF	TGCGCCAGCAGCCAAGATCGGGTGGTAGCGGGAGGTTGGGACAATGAGCAGTTCTTC
TRBJ1-5	TRBV2	.	few	CASSEATENQPQHF	TGTGCCAGCAGTGAAGCGACAGAAAATCAGCCCCAGCATTTT
TRBJ2-1	TRBV7-6	TRBD2	many	CASSLFAGGPGVNEQFF	TGTGCCAGCAGCTTATTTGCGGGGGGGCCGGGGGTGAATGAGCAGTTCTTC
TRBJ2-1	TRBV18	.	.	CASSPYRVNEQFF	TGTGCCAGCTCACCATACAGGGTTAATGAGCAGTTCTTC
TRBJ2-4	TRBV7-2	.	.	CASSLRGLTAKNIQYF	TGTGCCAGCAGCTTAAGGGGCCTCACCGCCAAAAACATTCAGTACTTC
TRBJ2-7	TRBV6-5	.	many	CASSYSRGYEQYF	TGTGCCAGCAGTTACTCGAGGGGATACGAGCAGTACTTC
TRBJ2-2	TRBV6-2/TRBV6-3	.	few	CASSYVGAPGGELFF	TGTGCCAGCAGTTACGTAGGGGCCCCTGGAGGGGAGCTGTTTTTT
TRBJ2-7	TRBV4-3	.	many	CASSQDRRGISYEQYF	TGCGCCAGCAGCCAAGATCGGCGGGGAATCTCCTACGAGCAGTACTTC
TRBJ2-4	TRBV4-1	.	many	CASSQEYWQENIQYF	TGCGCCAGCAGCCAAGAATACTGGCAGGAAAACATTCAGTACTTC
TRBJ2-1	TRBV6-2/TRBV6-3	TRBD2	.	CASSYPGGELGEQFF	TGTGCCAGCAGTTACCCGGGGGGAGAGTTAGGGGAGCAGTTCTTC
TRBJ2-7	TRBV28	TRBD2	.	CAIEPGLAGDEQYF	TGTGCCATAGAGCCGGGACTAGCGGGAGACGAGCAGTACTTC
TRBJ2-3	TRBV7-8	TRBD2	.	CASSSILAGGTDPQYF	TGTGCCAGCAGCTCAATCCTAGCGGGGGGTACAGATCCGCAGTATTTT
TRBJ2-2	TRBV30	.	few	CACRTVPNTGKLFF	TGTGCCTGCAGGACAGTCCCGAACACCGGGAAGCTGTTTTTT
TRBJ2-3	TRBV7-9	TRBD2	.	CASSTTGTSGGEGDTQYF	TGTGCCAGCAGCACAACCGGGACTAGCGGGGGGGAAGGAGATACGCAGTATTTT
TRBJ2-7	TRBV27	.	few	CASSWGSGYTYEQYF	TGTGCCAGCAGTTGGGGGAGCGGGTATACCTACGAGCAGTACTTC
TRBJ1-1	TRBV14	TRBD1	many	CASSPWRTGWEAEAFF	TGTGCCAGCAGCCCTTGGCGGACAGGATGGGAGGCTGAAGCTTTCTTT
TRBJ2-3	TRBV5-4	TRBD2	many	CASSQGTSEADTQYF	TGTGCCAGCAGCCAAGGGACTAGCGAGGCAGATACGCAGTATTTT
TRBJ2-7	TRBV28	.	many	CASSLWSGYEQYF	TGTGCCAGCAGTTTATGGTCGGGCTACGAGCAGTACTTC
TRBJ2-7	TRBV27	.	.	CASSFSGPPYEQYF	TGTGCCAGCAGTTTCTCCGGGCCCCCCTACGAGCAGTACTTC
TRBJ2-7	TRBV19	.	many	CASSIALEPIYEQYF	TGTGCCAGTAGTATAGCCCTCGAGCCGATCTACGAGCAGTACTTC
TRBJ2-5	TRBV4-3	.	.	CASSQEERETQYF	TGCGCCAGCAGCCAAGAAGAGCGGGAGACCCAGTACTTC
TRBJ2-7	TRBV12-3/TRBV12-4	.	few	CASSLLGPAGEQYF	TGTGCCAGCAGTTTGTTGGGACCCGCCGGGGAGCAGTACTTC
TRBJ1-6	TRBV27	TRBD1	.	CASSSTQGAWNSPLHF	TGTGCCAGCAGTTCCACACAGGGGGCGTGGAATTCACCCCTCCACTTT
TRBJ1-1	TRBV18	TRBD1	.	CASVMSGGTNTEAFF	TGTGCCAGCGTGATGTCAGGGGGCACGAACACTGAAGCTTTCTTT
TRBJ2-5	TRBV20-1	.	many	CSARGAGLQETQYF	TGCAGTGCTAGAGGGGCAGGCCTTCAAGAGACCCAGTACTTC
TRBJ1-1	TRBV14	.	many	CASSLDSGYTEAFF	TGTGCCAGCAGCCTGGACAGTGGCTACACTGAAGCTTTCTTT
TRBJ2-1	TRBV9	.	few	CASSVGALTHYNEQFF	TGTGCCAGCAGCGTAGGGGCCTTAACCCACTACAATGAGCAGTTCTTC
TRBJ2-7	TRBV28	TRBD2	few	CASTGQGGRRSYEQYF	TGTGCCAGCACCGGACAAGGCGGGAGGCGGTCCTACGAGCAGTACTTC
TRBJ2-2	TRBV7-9	TRBD2	.	CASWGLADTGELFF	TGTGCCAGTTGGGGACTAGCGGACACCGGGGAGCTGTTTTTT
TRBJ2-7	TRBV4-3	.	.	CASSPPEYRGPKSDYEQYF	TGCGCCAGCAGCCCACCTGAGTACCGGGGGCCGAAAAGTGACTACGAGCAGTACTTC
TRBJ1-5	TRBV12-3/TRBV12-4	.	.	CASSLWSEKNQPQHF	TGTGCCAGCAGTTTGTGGTCGGAAAAGAATCAGCCCCAGCATTTT
TRBJ2-2	TRBV14	TRBD1	.	CASSQVDRETGELFF	TGTGCCAGCAGCCAAGTTGACAGGGAAACCGGGGAGCTGTTTTTT
TRBJ1-1	TRBV5-6	.	.	CASNLEPGTMNTEAFF	TGTGCCAGCAACTTGGAGCCAGGTACTATGAACACTGAAGCTTTCTTT
TRBJ2-3	TRBV5-4	.	many	CASSFSGEPDTQYF	TGTGCCAGCAGCTTTTCAGGGGAGCCAGATACGCAGTATTTT
TRBJ1-2	TRBV6-5	.	.	CAGRLQDNYGYTF	TGTGCCGGCAGATTACAGGATAACTATGGCTACACCTTC
TRBJ1-5	TRBV9	.	.	CASLGHRGKNQPQHF	TGTGCGTCTTTGGGACACCGAGGAAAAAATCAGCCCCAGCATTTT
TRBJ2-1	TRBV27	TRBD2	.	CASRTLGLAGSSSYNEQFF	TGTGCCAGCAGGACACTGGGACTAGCGGGCTCGAGCTCCTACAATGAGCAGTTCTTC
TRBJ2-3	TRBV6-2/TRBV6-3	TRBD2	few	CASSYSASGSSTDTQYF	TGTGCCAGCAGTTACTCAGCTAGCGGGAGCAGCACAGATACGCAGTATTTT
TRBJ2-1	TRBV7-9	TRBD1	.	CASSPGGTDNEQFF	TGTGCCAGCAGCCCAGGTGGGACAGACAATGAGCAGTTCTTC
TRBJ1-2	TRBV13	.	.	CASRGRANYGYTF	TGTGCCAGCAGGGGCAGGGCGAACTATGGCTACACCTTC
TRBJ2-3	TRBV12-3/TRBV12-4	.	.	CSSSYGTLSPDTQYF	TGTTCCAGCAGTTACGGGACTCTGTCCCCAGATACGCAGTATTTT
TRBJ2-7	TRBV6-5	.	many	CASSPGSAGKQYF	TGTGCCAGCAGCCCGGGGTCGGCAGGGAAGCAGTACTTC
TRBJ1-5	TRBV19	.	few	CASSTYSGNQPQHF	TGTGCCAGTAGTACATACTCGGGGAATCAGCCCCAGCATTTT
TRBJ2-2	TRBV6-5	TRBD2	few	CASSPPSGGLTGELFF	TGTGCCAGCAGTCCACCGAGCGGGGGGCTCACCGGGGAGCTGTTTTTT
TRBJ2-7	TRBV28	.	many	CASSLEPTGTQYEQYF	TGTGCCAGCAGTTTAGAGCCGACCGGGACCCAGTACGAGCAGTACTTC
TRBJ2-7	TRBV5-1	TRBD1	many	CASSPGQGLHEQYF	TGCGCCAGCAGCCCGGGACAGGGCCTCCACGAGCAGTACTTC